Following are 13 T cell receptor beta chains from one sample sequenced in a study of shared clonotypes between healthy human individuals. Clones were sequenced by immunoSEQ multiplex PCR, and TCRdb holds only the in-frame ones, with some missing. The sample contains around 700,000 clones, about 78% of which appear only once. Sequenced material: memory CD4+ T cells sorted from blood. Subset described: CD45RA-negative fraction. The receptors come from a woman aged 25-40 years in good health.

This clone showed up just a few times. This sequence joins TRBV7-6 and TRBJ2-7; D remains unclear. V was shortened by 1 base and J by 5 bases, with 12 bases between the two germline ends. Germline V lookup: CDR1 SGHVS, CDR2 FNYEAQ. The CDR3 totals 14 residues. The CDR3 coding sequence is TGTGCCAGCAGCTTAGAACCGTTGGGCCACGAGCAGTACTTC. It codes for CASSLEPLGHEQYF.

This clone came up many times. The rearrangement joins TRBV5-1 to TRBJ2-3, with 7 bases that match TRBD2. After removal of 4 bases from V and 1 base from J, the junction contained 15 bases not matched to a gene. Germline CDR1 and CDR2: SGHRS and YFSETQ. CDR3 length: 18 amino acids. In DNA, the CDR3 is TGCGCCAGCAGCCCGGGACTAACAAGTTCGGTGGGCACAGATACGCAGTATTTT. It translates to CASSPGLTSSVGTDTQYF.

This clone was recorded only once. The chain joins TRBV5-1 to TRBJ1-2; D may be TRBD1 (6 bases). The CDR3 has 15 residues. V was trimmed by 4 bases and J by 3 bases, leaving 16 bases between them. The germline CDR1 and CDR2 sequences are SGHRS and YFSETQ. DNA for the CDR3: TGCGCCAGCAGCCCGAACAGGGAGGGAGACTATGGCTACACCTTC. Its protein is CASSPNREGDYGYTF.

This clone came up a few times. V and J are TRBV2 and TRBJ2-1; perhaps D is TRBD1 or TRBD2 (5 bases each). Trimming pared 4 bases from V and 2 bases from J, leaving 18 bases between. The CDR3 contains 17 residues. Per germline, CDR1 SNHLY and CDR2 FYNNEI. The CDR3 loop reads CASSGPDTPGPYNEQFF. The CDR3 DNA reads as TGTGCCAGCAGTGGACCGGACACTCCGGGGCCCTACAATGAGCAGTTCTTC.

The chain couples TRBV10-2 to TRBJ2-7, with 10 bases fitting TRBD1. V lost 8 bases and J lost 3; bases outside the gene matches: 7. This CDR3 is built from 14 residues. Germline V gene sequence: CDR1 WSHSY, CDR2 SAAADI. The CDR3: CASGRQGANYEQYF. In nucleotides, the CDR3 is TGCGCCAGCGGGCGACAGGGGGCCAACTACGAGCAGTACTTC.

To note about this clone: This specimen includes other DNA sequences encoding the same CDR3. The chain links TRBV4-1 to TRBJ2-5, with D unresolved. CDR3 size: 13 residues. From germline, CDR1 is MGHRA and CDR2 YSYEKL. Trimming removed 1 base at V and 2 bases at J, with 5 bases between. Here the CDR3 reads CASSQGIQETQYF. The CDR3 nucleotides read TGCGCCAGCAGCCAAGGAATACAAGAGACCCAGTACTTC.

The V gene is TRBV9, the J gene TRBJ2-2, with D perhaps matching TRBD2 (6 bases). Germline assignment: CDR1 SGDLS and CDR2 YYNGEE. CDR3 length equals 15 residues. The V end lost 4 bases, the J end lost 5 bases, and 15 bases lay between the germline ends. The CDR3 spells CASSPSGGETGELFF. In nucleotides, the CDR3 is TGTGCCAGCAGCCCCAGCGGCGGGGAGACCGGGGAGCTGTTTTTT.

The V and J genes are TRBV5-1 and TRBJ2-1; TRBD1 or TRBD2 may be the D gene (6 bases each). V lost 2 bases, J lost 6 bases, and 15 bases lay in between. In germline, CDR1 is SGHRS, CDR2 YFSETQ. The CDR3 totals 15 residues. The CDR3 is CASSLPGGDFNEQFF. The CDR3 region has the DNA TGCGCCAGCAGCTTACCCGGGGGCGATTTCAATGAGCAGTTCTTC.

The chain couples TRBV4-1 to TRBJ2-7; 7 nucleotides line up with TRBD2. The CDR3 loop spans 16 amino acids. J gave up 0 bases and V 2 bases, and 7 bases lay outside the gene matches. Per germline, CDR1 MGHRA and CDR2 YSYEKL. CDR3 region: CASSQLLAESSYEQYF. CDR3 coding DNA: TGCGCCAGCAGCCAACTCCTAGCGGAGAGCTCCTACGAGCAGTACTTC.

This chain connects TRBV11-2 to TRBJ1-4; no firm D call. Trimming pared 4 bases from V and 7 bases from J, leaving 16 bases between. Germline CDR1 is SGHAT and CDR2 is FQNNGV. The CDR3 consists of 15 residues. The CDR3 sequence: CASSSLTAGGEKLFF. In DNA, the CDR3 is TGTGCCAGCAGCTCACTTACAGCGGGAGGTGAAAAACTGTTTTTT.

This clone was detected only a few times. The genes are TRBV27 and TRBJ1-2; D is unresolved. The V gene's germline CDR1 is MNHEY and CDR2 SMNVEV (reference sequence). CDR3 size: 13 residues. V lost 3 bases and J 3 bases, leaving 8 bases between the germline ends. The CDR3 protein is CASSFLGDYGYTF. DNA of the CDR3: TGTGCCAGCAGTTTCCTCGGAGACTATGGCTACACCTTC.

The chain has TRBV28 and TRBJ2-1; 10 bases fit TRBD2. The CDR3 extends over 13 amino acids. V was clipped by 7 bases and J by 9 bases; unmatched bases: 6. Germline V gene lookup returns CDR1 MDHEN and CDR2 SYDVKM. The CDR3 DNA sequence: TGTGCCAGCATAGCGGGAGGCTACCGTGAGCAGTTCTTC. Translation: CASIAGGYREQFF.

The rearrangement uses TRBV28 and TRBJ2-3; the D is unclear. The CDR3 sequence is 12 residues long. The V end was cut by 10 bases, the J end by 4 bases, with 12 bases between. CDR1 and CDR2 (germline): MDHEN, SYDVKM. The CDR3 DNA reads as TGTGCCACCACCGCGCGCGCAGATACGCAGTATTTT. It codes for CATTARADTQYF.